Presented here are 3 T cell receptor beta chains from one specimen sequenced in a study of blood T cells in healthy people across ages. Primed by a sample-barcoded 5' primer and a J-beta primer mix, a second PCR proceeded for roughly 7 to 12 cycles. TCRdb recomputed calls from the 5' RACE reads with MiXCR, one row per CDR3 protein. This table holds about 1,500,000 distinct CDR3 sequences, 35% to 45% found once. Material for sequencing was blood. The receptors stem from a woman in her late teens or twenties in good health.

The genes are TRBV6-5 and TRBJ2-5; D perhaps matches TRBD1 (5 bases). Trimming removed 5 bases from V and 1 base from J, with 11 bases in between. CDR1 MNHEY and CDR2 SVGAGI come from the germline V gene. The CDR3 extends over 14 amino acids. CDR3 residues: CASSLKGPQETQYF. The CDR3 DNA reads TGTGCCAGCAGTCTGAAGGGGCCCCAAGAGACCCAGTACTTC.

In the case of this clonotype: A single base is all that separates this from a far larger clone, so a read error is likely. The chain uses TRBV4-1 and TRBJ2-5; D perhaps matches TRBD1 (6 bases). The last part of the DNA fits TRBJ2-7 better; the J call may be wrong. The germline gives CDR1 MGHRA, CDR2 YSYEKL. The CDR3 is made up of 11 amino acids. This CDR3 is CANSQGGEQYF. CDR3 in DNA: TGCGCCAACAGCCAAGGGGGCGAGCAGTACTTC.

The chain recombines TRBV28 with TRBJ1-4; maybe TRBD1 (5 bases). The length of the CDR3 is 15 residues. Germline V gives CDR1 MDHEN, CDR2 SYDVKM. V was shortened by 7 bases and J by 0 bases, with 12 bases between the two germline ends. CDR3 DNA sequence: TGTGCCAGCATTGGGGGGACCACAACTAATGAAAAACTGTTTTTT. Its protein is CASIGGTTTNEKLFF.